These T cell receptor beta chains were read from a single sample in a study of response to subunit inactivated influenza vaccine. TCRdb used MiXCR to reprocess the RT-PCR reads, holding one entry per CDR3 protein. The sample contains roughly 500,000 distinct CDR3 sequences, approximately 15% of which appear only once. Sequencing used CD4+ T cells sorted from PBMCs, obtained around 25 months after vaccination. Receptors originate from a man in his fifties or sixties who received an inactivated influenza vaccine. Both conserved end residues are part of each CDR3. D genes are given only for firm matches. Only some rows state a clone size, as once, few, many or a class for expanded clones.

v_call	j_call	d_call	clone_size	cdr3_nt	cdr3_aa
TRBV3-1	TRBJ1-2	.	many	TGTGCCAGCAGCCCGACCCAGGGCAGAAGTGGCTACACCTTC	CASSPTQGRSGYTF
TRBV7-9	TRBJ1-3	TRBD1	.	TGTGCCAGCAGCTTAGCGTCGGGACAGGGGAGAAACACCATATATTTT	CASSLASGQGRNTIYF
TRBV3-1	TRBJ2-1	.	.	TGTGCCAGCAGCCTATCCCAATATTTAGGGCAGTTCTTC	CASSLSQYLGQFF
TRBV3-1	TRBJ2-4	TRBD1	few	TGTGCCAGCAGCCATCGTGGGACAGAAAAAAACATTCAGTACTTC	CASSHRGTEKNIQYF
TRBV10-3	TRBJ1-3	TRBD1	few	TGTGCCATCAGCCCACCCGGGACAGGATACTCTGGAAACACCATATATTTT	CAISPPGTGYSGNTIYF
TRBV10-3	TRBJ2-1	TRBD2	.	TGTGCCATCAGTGAGGATAGACTAGCGGGAGCCAATGAGCAGTTCTTC	CAISEDRLAGANEQFF
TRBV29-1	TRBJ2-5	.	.	TGCAGCGTTGAGGTGGGTTTGGAGACCCAGTACTTC	CSVEVGLETQYF
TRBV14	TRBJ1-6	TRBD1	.	TGTGCCAGCAGCCGAGGACAGGCCTATAATTCACCCCTCCACTTT	CASSRGQAYNSPLHF
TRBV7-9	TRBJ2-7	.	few	TGTGCCAGCAGCTCCTCCGGGCTGATCGAGCAGTACTTC	CASSSSGLIEQYF
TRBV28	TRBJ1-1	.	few	TGTGCCAGCAGTCTGCCGGGCACTCGTATCCCTGAAGCTTTCTTT	CASSLPGTRIPEAFF
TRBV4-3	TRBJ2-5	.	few	TGCGCCAGCAGCCAAAAATTAGCGACCCAAGAGACCCAGTACTTC	CASSQKLATQETQYF
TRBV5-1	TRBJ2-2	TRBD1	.	TGCGCCAGCAGGATTACAGGGGGCGCGAACACCGGCGAGCTGTTTTTT	CASRITGGANTGELFF
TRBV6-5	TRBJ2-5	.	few	TGTGCCAGCAGTTCTCATAGAGGCCAGGAGACCCAGTACTTC	CASSSHRGQETQYF
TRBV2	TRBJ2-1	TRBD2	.	TGTGCCAGCAGTGAAGGACTAGCGGGGGGGTTTGAGCAGTTCTTC	CASSEGLAGGFEQFF
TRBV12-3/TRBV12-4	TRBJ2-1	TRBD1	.	TGTGCCAGCCCACCCTCCGACAGGGGTGGCCCCGGGTATGAGCAGTTCTTC	CASPPSDRGGPGYEQFF
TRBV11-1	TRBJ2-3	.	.	TGTGCCAGCAGCCCCATCGAGTCGAGTTTTACAGATACGCAGTATTTT	CASSPIESSFTDTQYF
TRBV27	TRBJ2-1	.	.	TGTGCCAGCAGTTTATCGATCCCAGCCCGAAATGAGCAGTTCTTC	CASSLSIPARNEQFF
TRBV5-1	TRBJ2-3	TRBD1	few	TGCGCCAGCAGCATTGGACAGGGAGGTGGAGATACGCAGTATTTT	CASSIGQGGGDTQYF
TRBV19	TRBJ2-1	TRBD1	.	TGTGCCAGTAGTCTCTTCGGACAGGGTACGCATGAGCAGTTCTTC	CASSLFGQGTHEQFF
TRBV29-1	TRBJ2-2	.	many	TGCAGCGTTGACAGGACGAACACCGGGGAGCTGTTTTTT	CSVDRTNTGELFF
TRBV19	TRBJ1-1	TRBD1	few	TGTGCCAGTAAAAGACAGGGTCACACTGAAGCTTTCTTT	CASKRQGHTEAFF
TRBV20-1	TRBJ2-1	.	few	TGCAGTGCTTGGACTCCGGGGGATGAGCAGTTCTTC	CSAWTPGDEQFF
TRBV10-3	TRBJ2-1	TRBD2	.	TGTGCCATCAGTGACCTCTCGGGACTAGCGGGAGGGGATGAGCAGTTCTTC	CAISDLSGLAGGDEQFF
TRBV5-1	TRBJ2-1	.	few	TGCGCCAGCAGCTTGGACAGTAACAATGAGCAGTTCTTC	CASSLDSNNEQFF
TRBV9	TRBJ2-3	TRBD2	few	TGTGCCAGCAGTGGGACTAGCGCGAGTGGTAACACAGATACGCAGTATTTT	CASSGTSASGNTDTQYF
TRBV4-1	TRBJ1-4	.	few	TGCGCCAGCAGCCAAGATAGAGGGGAGGGTGAAAAACTGTTTTTT	CASSQDRGEGEKLFF
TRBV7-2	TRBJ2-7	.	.	TGTGCCAGCAGCCCAGGGTGGGGGTCCTCCTACGAGCAGTACTTC	CASSPGWGSSYEQYF
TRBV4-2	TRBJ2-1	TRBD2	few	TGTGCCAGCAGCCAAGATCCGACTAGCGGGGGGGTTCGGGCTTACAATGAGCAGTTCTTC	CASSQDPTSGGVRAYNEQFF
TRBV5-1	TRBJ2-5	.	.	TGCGCCAGCAGCACGGGACCAGCCGGAGAGACCCAGTACTTC	CASSTGPAGETQYF
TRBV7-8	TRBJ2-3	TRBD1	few	TGTGCCAGCAGCTGGACAGGGATTGGAGGCACAGATACGCAGTATTTT	CASSWTGIGGTDTQYF
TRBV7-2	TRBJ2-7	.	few	TGTGCCAGCAGCCAAAAAACAGGGACCTACGAGCAGTACTTC	CASSQKTGTYEQYF
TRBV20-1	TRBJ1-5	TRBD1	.	TGCAGTGTAGGGGGACAGGGTTTTCAGCCCCAGCATTTT	CSVGGQGFQPQHF
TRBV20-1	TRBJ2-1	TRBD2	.	TGCAGTGCTTCGACTAGCACCGCCTACAATGAGCAGTTCTTC	CSASTSTAYNEQFF
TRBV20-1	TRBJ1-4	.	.	TGCAGTGCTCTGGTCGGGGACGGAAAACTGTTTTTT	CSALVGDGKLFF
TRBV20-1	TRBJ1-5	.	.	TGCAGTGCTAGAGATGCCGACAGAAGCAATCAGCCCCAGCATTTT	CSARDADRSNQPQHF
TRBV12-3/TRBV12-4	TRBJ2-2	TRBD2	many	TGTGCCAGCAGTCCCCAGGGACTAGCGAGCGGGGAGCTGTTTTTT	CASSPQGLASGELFF
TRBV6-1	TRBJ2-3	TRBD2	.	TGTGCCAGCAGACGGGGGGGGTACTCCACAGATACGCAGTATTTT	CASRRGGYSTDTQYF
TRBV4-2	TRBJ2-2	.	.	TGTGCCAGCAAACCCGGGCCCACCGGGGAGCTGTTTTTT	CASKPGPTGELFF
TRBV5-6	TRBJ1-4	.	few	TGTGCCAGCAGCTTGGCGCGGACACACGATAATGAAAAACTGTTTTTT	CASSLARTHDNEKLFF
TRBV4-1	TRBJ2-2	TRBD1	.	TGCGCCAGCAGCCAAGAGTGGACAGGGGTCGGGGAGCTGTTTTTT	CASSQEWTGVGELFF
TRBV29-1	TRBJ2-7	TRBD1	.	TGCAGCGTTGCCCCTTGGGACAGCTCCTACGAGCAGTACTTC	CSVAPWDSSYEQYF
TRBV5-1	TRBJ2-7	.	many	TGCGCCAGCAGCTTGCATGGAGGGAACTACGAGCAGTACTTC	CASSLHGGNYEQYF
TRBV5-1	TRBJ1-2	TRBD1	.	TGCGCCAGCAGCTTGAACAGGGGGAGTGGTGGCTACACCTTC	CASSLNRGSGGYTF
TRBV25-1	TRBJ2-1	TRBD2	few	TGTGCCAGCAAAGCGGGGAGCTCCTACAATGAGCAGTTCTTC	CASKAGSSYNEQFF
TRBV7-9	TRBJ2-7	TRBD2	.	TGTGCCAGCAGCTCGACACTTAGCGGGAGGGCCACATACGAGCAGTACTTC	CASSSTLSGRATYEQYF
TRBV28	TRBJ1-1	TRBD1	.	TGTGCCAGCAGTACCCCCGACAGGGTAAGGCCCACTGAAGCTTTCTTT	CASSTPDRVRPTEAFF
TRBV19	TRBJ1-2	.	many	TGTGCCAGTAAATTATCCGGAGGGTTCTATGGCTACACCTTC	CASKLSGGFYGYTF
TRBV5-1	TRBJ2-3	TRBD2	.	TGCGCCAGCAGCTCGCAAGCGGGGGGGCCAAATACGCAGTATTTT	CASSSQAGGPNTQYF
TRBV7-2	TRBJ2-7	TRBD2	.	TGTGCCAGCAGCTCGGGAGGGACTATTTCGTCCTACGAGCAGTACTTC	CASSSGGTISSYEQYF
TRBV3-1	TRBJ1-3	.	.	TGTGCCAGCAGCCCCACCGCAGATGGAAACACCATATATTTT	CASSPTADGNTIYF
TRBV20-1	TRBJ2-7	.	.	TGCAGTGCTAGAGAGCAGACAGGTCCCTACGAGCAGTACTTC	CSAREQTGPYEQYF
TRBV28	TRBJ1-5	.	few	TGTGCCAGCAGACCAGGGGTAGGGTTAGTCTATCGGCCCCAGCATTTT	CASRPGVGLVYRPQHF
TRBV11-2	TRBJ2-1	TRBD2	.	TGTGCCAGCAGCTTATCCCCTAGCGGAATCAATGAGCAGTTCTTC	CASSLSPSGINEQFF
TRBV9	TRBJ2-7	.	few	TGTGCCAGCAGCGTCCGGGCAGGGCACGACGAGCAGTACTTC	CASSVRAGHDEQYF
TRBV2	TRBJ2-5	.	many	TGTGCCAGCAGTGGGGGGTCTCAAGAGACCCAGTACTTC	CASSGGSQETQYF